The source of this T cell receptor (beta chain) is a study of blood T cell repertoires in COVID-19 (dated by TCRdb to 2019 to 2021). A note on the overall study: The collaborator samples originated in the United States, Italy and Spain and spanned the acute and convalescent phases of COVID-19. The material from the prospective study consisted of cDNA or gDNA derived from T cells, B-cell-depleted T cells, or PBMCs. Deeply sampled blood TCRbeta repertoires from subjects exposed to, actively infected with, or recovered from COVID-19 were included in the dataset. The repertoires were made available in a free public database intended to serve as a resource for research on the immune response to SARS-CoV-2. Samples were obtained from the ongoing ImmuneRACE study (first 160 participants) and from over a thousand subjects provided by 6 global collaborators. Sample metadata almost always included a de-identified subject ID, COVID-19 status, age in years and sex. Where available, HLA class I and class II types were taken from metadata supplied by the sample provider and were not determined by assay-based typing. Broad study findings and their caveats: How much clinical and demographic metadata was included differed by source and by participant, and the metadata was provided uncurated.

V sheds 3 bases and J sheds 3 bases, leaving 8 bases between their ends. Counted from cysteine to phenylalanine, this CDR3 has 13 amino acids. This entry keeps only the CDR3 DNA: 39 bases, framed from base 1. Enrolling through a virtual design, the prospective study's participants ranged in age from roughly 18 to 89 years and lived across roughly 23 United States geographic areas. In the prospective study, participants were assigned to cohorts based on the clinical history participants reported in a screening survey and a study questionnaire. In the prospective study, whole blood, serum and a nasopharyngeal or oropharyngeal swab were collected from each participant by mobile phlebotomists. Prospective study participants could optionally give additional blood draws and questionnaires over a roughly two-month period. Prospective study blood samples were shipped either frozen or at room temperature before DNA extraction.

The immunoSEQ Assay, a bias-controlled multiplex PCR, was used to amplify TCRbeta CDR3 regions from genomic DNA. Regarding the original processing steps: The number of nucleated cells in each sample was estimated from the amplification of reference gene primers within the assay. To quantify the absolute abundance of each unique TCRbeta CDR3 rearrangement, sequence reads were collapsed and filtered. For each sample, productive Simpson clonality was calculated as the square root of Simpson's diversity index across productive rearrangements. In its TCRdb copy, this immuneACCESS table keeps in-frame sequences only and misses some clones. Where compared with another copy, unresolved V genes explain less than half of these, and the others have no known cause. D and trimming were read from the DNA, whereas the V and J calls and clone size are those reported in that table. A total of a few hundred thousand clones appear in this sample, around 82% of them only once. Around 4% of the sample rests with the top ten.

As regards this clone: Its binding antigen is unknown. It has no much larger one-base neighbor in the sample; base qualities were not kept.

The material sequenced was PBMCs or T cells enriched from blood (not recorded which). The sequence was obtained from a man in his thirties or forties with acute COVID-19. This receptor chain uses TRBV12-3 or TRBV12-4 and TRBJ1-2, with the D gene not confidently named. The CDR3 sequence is CASSFRRDYGYTF. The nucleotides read TGTGCCAGCAGTTTTAGGAGGGACTATGGCTACACCTTC.